Listed below are T cell receptor beta chains from one sample, sequenced in a study of cytomegalovirus exposure and HLA in healthy donors. Profiled with immunoSEQ multiplex PCR; TCRdb holds only in-frame clones, not every one. The sample consists of roughly 120,000 clones, roughly nine tenths of them appearing once. Specimen: PBMCs. The receptors originated from a man between 18 and 29 years old in good health and CMV-seropositive. Each CDR3 is given with its conserved first and last residue. A D gene is named only where the DNA matches it firmly.

d_gene: .
v_gene: TRBV19
CDR3aa: CASSIGGGFSGNTIYF

d_gene: .
v_gene: TRBV6-5
CDR3aa: CASSYAGEGVTQYF

d_gene: TRBD1
v_gene: TRBV4-3
CDR3aa: CASSQIVEGGTTDTQYF

d_gene: .
v_gene: TRBV5-8
CDR3aa: CASSSTDEAFF

d_gene: .
v_gene: TRBV25-1
CDR3aa: CASSGTDSYEQYF

d_gene: TRBD1
v_gene: TRBV28
CDR3aa: CASSSTGDGIQYF

d_gene: TRBD1
v_gene: TRBV5-1
CDR3aa: CASSPDRGMNTEAFF

d_gene: TRBD1
v_gene: TRBV5-1
CDR3aa: CASSLGPDRQMDEKLFF

d_gene: TRBD1
v_gene: TRBV7-7
CDR3aa: CASSPGTGITGELFF

d_gene: TRBD1
v_gene: TRBV5-1
CDR3aa: CASREQGDEQFF

d_gene: TRBD1
v_gene: TRBV6-1
CDR3aa: CASRTGGGNTIYF

d_gene: .
v_gene: TRBV28
CDR3aa: CASSLQNYGYTF

d_gene: .
v_gene: TRBV27
CDR3aa: CASSFIWGGGLGDNEQFF

d_gene: .
v_gene: TRBV20-1
CDR3aa: CSAKLNEKLFF